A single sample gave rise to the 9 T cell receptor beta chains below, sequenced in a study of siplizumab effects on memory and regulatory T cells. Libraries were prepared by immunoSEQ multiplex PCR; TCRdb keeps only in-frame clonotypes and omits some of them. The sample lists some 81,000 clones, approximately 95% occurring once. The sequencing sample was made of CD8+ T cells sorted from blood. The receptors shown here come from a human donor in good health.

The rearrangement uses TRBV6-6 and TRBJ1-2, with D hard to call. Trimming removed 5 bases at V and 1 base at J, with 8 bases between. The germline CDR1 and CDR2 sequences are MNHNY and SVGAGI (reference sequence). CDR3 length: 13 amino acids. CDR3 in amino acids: CASSHPGNYGYTF. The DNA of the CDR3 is TGTGCCAGCAGTCACCCCGGTAACTATGGCTACACCTTC.

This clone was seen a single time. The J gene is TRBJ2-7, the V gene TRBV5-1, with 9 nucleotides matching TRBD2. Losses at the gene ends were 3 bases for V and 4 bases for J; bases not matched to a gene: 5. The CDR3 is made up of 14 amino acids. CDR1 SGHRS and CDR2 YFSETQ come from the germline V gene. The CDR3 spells CASSSAGGLYEQYF. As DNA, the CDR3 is TGCGCCAGCAGCTCAGCGGGAGGCCTTTACGAGCAGTACTTC.

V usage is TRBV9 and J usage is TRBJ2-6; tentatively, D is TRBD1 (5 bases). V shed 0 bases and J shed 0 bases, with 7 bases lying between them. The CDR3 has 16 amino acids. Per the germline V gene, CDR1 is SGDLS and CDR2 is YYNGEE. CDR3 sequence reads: CASSVDRSSGANVLTF. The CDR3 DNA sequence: TGTGCCAGCAGCGTAGACAGGAGCTCTGGGGCCAACGTCCTGACTTTC.

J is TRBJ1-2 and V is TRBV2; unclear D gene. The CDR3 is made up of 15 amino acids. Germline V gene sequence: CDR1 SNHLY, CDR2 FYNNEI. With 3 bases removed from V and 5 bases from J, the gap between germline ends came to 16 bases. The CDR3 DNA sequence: TGTGCCAGCAGTGACAGAACTGAAGATCCTTATGGCTACACCTTC. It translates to CASSDRTEDPYGYTF.

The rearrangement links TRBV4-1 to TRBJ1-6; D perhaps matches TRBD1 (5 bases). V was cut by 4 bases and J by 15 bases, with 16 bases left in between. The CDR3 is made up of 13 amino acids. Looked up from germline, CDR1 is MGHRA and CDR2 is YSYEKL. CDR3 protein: CASSPGPGWVLHF. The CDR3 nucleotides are TGCGCCAGCAGCCCGGGACCGGGTTGGGTCCTCCACTTT.

The CDR3 bases are TGTGCAAGTCGCTTAACGATAACGAAGAACACCGGGGAGCTGTTTTTT. This sequence encodes CASRLTITKNTGELFF. This chain joins TRBV12-2 and TRBJ2-2. TRBV12-2 is an annotated pseudogene. The CDR3 is 16 residues long.

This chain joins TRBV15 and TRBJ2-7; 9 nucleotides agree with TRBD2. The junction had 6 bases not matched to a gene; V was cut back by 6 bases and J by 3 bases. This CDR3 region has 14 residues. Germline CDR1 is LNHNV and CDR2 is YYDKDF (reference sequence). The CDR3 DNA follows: TGTGCCACCAGGTCCGCGGGAGGGGACTACGAGCAGTACTTC. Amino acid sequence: CATRSAGGDYEQYF. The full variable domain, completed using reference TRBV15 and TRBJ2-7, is DAMVIQNPRYQVTQFGKPVTLSCSQTLNHNVMYWYQQKSSQAPKLLFHYYDKDFNNEADTPDNFQSRRPNTSFCFLDIRSPGLGDTAMYLCATRSAGGDYEQYFGPGTRLTVT.

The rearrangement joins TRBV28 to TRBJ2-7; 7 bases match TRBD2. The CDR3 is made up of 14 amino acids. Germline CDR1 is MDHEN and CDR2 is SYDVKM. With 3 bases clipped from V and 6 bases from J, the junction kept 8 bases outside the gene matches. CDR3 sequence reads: CASSFVGTGGEQYF. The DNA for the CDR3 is TGTGCCAGCAGTTTCGTTGGGACGGGGGGCGAGCAGTACTTC.

The chain's CDR3 is CASSNIIAGPNYGYTF. The CDR3 coding sequence is TGTGCCAGCAGCAATATTATAGCAGGCCCTAACTATGGCTACACCTTC. The V call is TRBV21-1, the J call TRBJ1-2. TRBV21-1 is listed as a pseudogene. CDR3 length equals 16 residues.